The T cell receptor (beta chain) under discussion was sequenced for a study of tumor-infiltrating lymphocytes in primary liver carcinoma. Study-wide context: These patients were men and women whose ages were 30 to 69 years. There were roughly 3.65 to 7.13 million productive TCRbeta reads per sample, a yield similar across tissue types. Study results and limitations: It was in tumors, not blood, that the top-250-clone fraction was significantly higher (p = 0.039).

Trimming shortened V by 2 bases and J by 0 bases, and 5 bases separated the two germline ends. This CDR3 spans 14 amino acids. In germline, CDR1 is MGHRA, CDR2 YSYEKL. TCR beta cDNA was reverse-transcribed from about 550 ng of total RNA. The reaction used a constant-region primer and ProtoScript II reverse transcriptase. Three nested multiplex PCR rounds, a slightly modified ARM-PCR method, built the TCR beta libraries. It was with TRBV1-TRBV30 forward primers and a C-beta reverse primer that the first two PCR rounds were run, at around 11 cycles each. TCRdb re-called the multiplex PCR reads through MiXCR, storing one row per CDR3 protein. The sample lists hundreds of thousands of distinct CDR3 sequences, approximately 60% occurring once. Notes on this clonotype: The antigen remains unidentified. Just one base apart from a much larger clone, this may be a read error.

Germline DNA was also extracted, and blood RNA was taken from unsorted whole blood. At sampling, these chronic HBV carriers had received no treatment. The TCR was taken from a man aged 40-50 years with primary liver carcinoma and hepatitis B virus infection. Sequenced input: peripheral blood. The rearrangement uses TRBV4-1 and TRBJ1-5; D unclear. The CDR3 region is CASSQTDSNQPQHF. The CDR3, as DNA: TGCGCCAGCAGCCAAACAGATAGCAATCAGCCCCAGCATTTT.